The present entry profiles one T cell receptor (beta chain) with its context. The sample originates from a study of OX40 agonist ivuxolimab in advanced cancers. CDR1 SGHNT and CDR2 YYREEE come from the germline V gene (reference sequence). The CDR3 length is 15 residues. Trimming took off 5 bases at V and 6 bases at J, with 20 bases between the two ends. Profiling relied on immunoSEQ multiplex PCR, and the TCRdb table lists in-frame clones only, not all of them. This sample has about 76,000 clones, with about 87% found just once. The clonotype originates from an adult with an advanced solid tumor such as melanoma, head and neck, liver or kidney cancer. Sequenced material: CD4+ or CD8+ T cells sorted from blood, taken in a trial of the OX40 agonist ivuxolimab. The rearrangement joins TRBV5-4 to TRBJ1-2, with D perhaps TRBD1 (5 bases). The CDR3 sequence: CASSHLSSRANGYTF. In DNA, the CDR3 is TGTGCCAGCAGTCATCTGTCGTCCAGGGCGAATGGCTACACCTTC.